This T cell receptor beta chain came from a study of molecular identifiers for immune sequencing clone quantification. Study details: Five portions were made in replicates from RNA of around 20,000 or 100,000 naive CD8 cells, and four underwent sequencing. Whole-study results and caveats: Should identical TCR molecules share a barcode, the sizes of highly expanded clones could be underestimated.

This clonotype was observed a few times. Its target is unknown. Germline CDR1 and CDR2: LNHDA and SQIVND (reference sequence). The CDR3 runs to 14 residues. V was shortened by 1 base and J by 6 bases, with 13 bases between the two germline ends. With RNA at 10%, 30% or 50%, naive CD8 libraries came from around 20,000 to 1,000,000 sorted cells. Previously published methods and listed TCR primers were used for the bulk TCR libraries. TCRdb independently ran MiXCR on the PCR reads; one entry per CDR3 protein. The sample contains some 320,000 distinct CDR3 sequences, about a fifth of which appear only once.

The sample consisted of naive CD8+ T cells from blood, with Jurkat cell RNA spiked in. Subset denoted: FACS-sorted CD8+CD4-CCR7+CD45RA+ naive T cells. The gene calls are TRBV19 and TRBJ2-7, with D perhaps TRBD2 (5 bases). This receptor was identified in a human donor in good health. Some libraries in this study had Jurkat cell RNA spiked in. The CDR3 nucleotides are TGTGCCAGTAGTATAGGGTTGGAGGAAAGCGAGCAGTACTTC. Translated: CASSIGLEESEQYF.